This entry lists 13 T cell receptor beta chains sequenced from one sample in a study of OX40 agonist ivuxolimab in advanced cancers. Sequencing used immunoSEQ multiplex PCR; TCRdb keeps in-frame clones, though not all of them. Seen here are around 53,000 clones, 84% observed once, and the top ten hold around 0.7%. The input for sequencing was CD4+ or CD8+ T cells sorted from blood, taken in a trial of the OX40 agonist ivuxolimab. All receptors derive from an adult with an advanced solid tumor such as melanoma, head and neck, liver or kidney cancer.

This clone was found once. The chain couples TRBV5-4 to TRBJ2-6; D might be TRBD1 (6 bases). The CDR3 consists of 19 residues. In germline, CDR1 is SGHNT, CDR2 YYREEE (reference sequence). The V end was cut by 4 bases, the J end by 1 base, with 21 bases between. CDR3 coding DNA: TGTGCCAGCAGCATTCCCGGGACAAGGAGACTGTCTGGGGCCAACGTCCTGACTTTC. Protein product: CASSIPGTRRLSGANVLTF.

The CDR3 region is CASTESSSYNSPLHF. The CDR3 bases are TGTGCCAGCACCGAATCTAGCTCCTATAATTCACCCCTCCACTTT. The V call is TRBV6-1, the J call TRBJ1-6; no clear D. V dropped 7 bases and J dropped 0 bases, with 10 bases sitting between them. This CDR3 spans 15 amino acids. CDR1 MNHNS and CDR2 SASEGT come from the germline V gene.

The chain combines TRBV5-4 with TRBJ2-1, with a tentative D call TRBD2 (5 bases). This CDR3 is built from 15 residues. Per germline, CDR1 SGHNT and CDR2 YYREEE (reference sequence). Trimming cost V 4 bases and J 0 bases, with 11 bases left between them. In nucleotides, the CDR3 is TGTGCCAGCAGCGAAGTAGCGATCTCCTACAATGAGCAGTTCTTC. Encoded protein: CASSEVAISYNEQFF.

This sequence joins TRBV28 and TRBJ2-7, with 7 bases lining up with TRBD1. There are 15 residues in the CDR3. Germline assignment: CDR1 MDHEN and CDR2 SYDVKM. Germline trimming cut 5 bases from V and 0 bases from J; bases unmatched to any gene: 7. CDR3 protein: CASSSGSGGSYEQYF. CDR3 in DNA: TGTGCCAGCAGTAGCGGATCAGGGGGCTCCTACGAGCAGTACTTC.

This sequence joins TRBV4-1 and TRBJ2-5; D may be TRBD2 (6 bases). Trimming removed 2 bases at V and 2 bases at J, with 9 bases between. CDR3 length equals 14 residues. The germline V gene encodes CDR1 MGHRA and CDR2 YSYEKL. The CDR3 DNA reads as TGCGCCAGCAGCCAATCGGGAGTACAAGAGACCCAGTACTTC. Translating gives CASSQSGVQETQYF.

The V gene is TRBV5-8, the J gene TRBJ2-1; 8 bases line up with TRBD1. The CDR3 consists of 16 residues. Trimming removed 4 bases from V and 2 bases from J; junction bases left unmatched: 8. Germline V CDR1 and CDR2: SGHTS, YDEGEE. CDR3 sequence (DNA): TGTGCCAGCAGCATAGGGGACAGGCAGGCCTACAATGAGCAGTTCTTC. Protein: CASSIGDRQAYNEQFF.

This chain's CDR3 is CASSVAHRGGYGYTF. In DNA, the CDR3 is TGTGCCAGTAGTGTGGCCCACAGGGGAGGCTATGGCTACACCTTC. The V and J genes are TRBV19 and TRBJ1-2, with TRBD1 identical over 7 bases. The germline gives CDR1 LNHDA, CDR2 SQIVND (reference sequence). This CDR3 has 15 amino acids. The V gene end was trimmed by 5 bases and the J gene end by 4 bases; junction bases not matched to a gene: 10.

The rearrangement joins TRBV5-1 to TRBJ1-2, with 7 bases lining up with TRBD1. Looked up from germline, CDR1 is SGHRS and CDR2 is YFSETQ. CDR3 length equals 14 residues. V lost 4 bases, J lost 2 bases, and 5 bases stayed unmatched. CDR3 sequence: CASSPPGQNYGYTF. CDR3 in DNA: TGCGCCAGCAGCCCACCGGGACAGAACTATGGCTACACCTTC. Full variable domain (rest looked up from reference TRBV5-1 and TRBJ1-2): KAGVTQTPRYLIKTRGQQVTLSCSPISGHRSVSWYQQTPGQGLQFLFEYFSETQRNKGNFPGRFSGRQFSNSRSEMNVSTLELGDSALYLCASSPPGQNYGYTFGSGTRLTVV.

The chain carries TRBV5-4 and TRBJ1-1, with a weak D call TRBD1 (5 bases). CDR1 is SGHNT and CDR2 is YYREEE in the germline V gene (reference sequence). This CDR3 is built from 14 residues. V was trimmed by 4 bases and J by 0 bases, leaving 10 bases between them. CDR3 protein: CASSIDSMNTEAFF. Written as DNA, the CDR3 is TGTGCCAGCAGCATTGACAGCATGAACACTGAAGCTTTCTTT.

The rearrangement joins TRBV10-3 to TRBJ1-6, with TRBD1 matching 9 bases. V lost 4 bases to trimming and J lost 7 bases; unmatched junction nucleotides: 2. This CDR3 region has 14 residues. Looked up from germline, CDR1 is ENHRY and CDR2 is SYGVKD. CDR3: CAISAGTGNSPLHF. In DNA, the CDR3 is TGTGCCATCAGTGCTGGGACAGGGAATTCACCCCTCCACTTT.

This chain uses TRBV10-2 with TRBJ2-2; no clear D. Trimming stripped 3 bases from V and 7 bases from J, with 21 bases between. CDR3 length: 17 residues. Germline V lookup: CDR1 WSHSY, CDR2 SAAADI. CDR3 residues: CASSDTLRPIGNGELFF. CDR3 sequence (DNA): TGCGCCAGCAGTGATACGTTGCGGCCGATTGGTAACGGGGAGCTGTTTTTT.

The gene calls are TRBV5-8 and TRBJ2-2; no clear D gene. CDR1 is SGHTS and CDR2 is YDEGEE in the germline V gene. This CDR3 is 15 amino acids long. Between the trimmed V and J ends, which lost 1 base and 1 base, there was a span of 8 bases. CDR3 sequence (DNA): TGTGCCAGCAGCTTGAACGCCAGGAACACCGGGGAGCTGTTTTTT. The encoded protein is CASSLNARNTGELFF.

This chain joins TRBV12-5 and TRBJ2-2; the D is unclear. The V end lost 0 bases, the J end lost 7 bases, and 3 bases lay between the germline ends. Per the germline V gene, CDR1 is LGHNT and CDR2 is FRNRAP. The CDR3 length is 12 residues. This chain's CDR3 is CASGLVLGELFF. The CDR3 nucleotides read TGTGCTAGTGGTTTGGTACTCGGGGAGCTGTTTTTT.